This entry concerns a single TCR beta chain. These data originate in a study of blood T cell repertoires in COVID-19. For the study at large: Collection of acute and convalescent COVID-19 samples took place in the United States, Italy and Spain.

CDR3 length equals 15 residues. V trimming: 5 bases; J trimming: 0 bases; junction bases outside the gene matches: 4. CDR1 is SGDLS, CDR2 YYNGEE, per germline. Sequenced by immunoSEQ multiplex PCR; TCRdb stores in-frame clones only, minus some. The table lists around 120,000 clones, roughly nine tenths of them singletons. The chain couples TRBV9 to TRBJ2-1; 8 bases are a match to TRBD2. Sequencing used peripheral blood. The sequence was obtained from a man aged 50 or older with active COVID-19. The CDR3 DNA sequence: TGTGCCAGCAGTACGGGGGGGTACTCCTACAATGAGCAGTTCTTC. Translating it yields CASSTGGYSYNEQFF.